What follows describes a single T cell receptor beta chain. Its matching antigen is unknown. The time point: sample taken at primary tumor resection. Unsorted whole RNA from tumor, nontumor lung or frozen PBMC underwent sequencing. The data are from a study of spatial heterogeneity in lung cancer. The overall study: Alpha-chain sequences were consistently detected less often than beta-chain sequences. Raw reads contained each unique TCR and UMI combination more than ten times on average. Overall study results and limits: For expanded intratumoral alpha and beta TCRs, counts tracked tumor mutation counts.

Unique molecular identifiers tagged every individual TCR cDNA molecule. MiXCR was run by TCRdb on the 5' RACE reads, yielding one entry per CDR3 protein. The sample holds some 10,000 distinct CDR3 sequences, roughly an eighth seen once. This CDR3 region has 13 residues. Germline-derived CDR1 and CDR2 are MGHRA and YSYEKL. The V gene lost 1 base and the J gene lost 8 bases, with 11 bases spanning the gap. Sequencing used lung tumor tissue, obtained at surgery. This sequence was found in a male donor with early-stage non-small cell lung cancer. The V gene is TRBV4-1, the J gene TRBJ1-2; no firm D call. CDR3 sequence (DNA): TGCGCCAGCAGCCAAGGTGTGGCCCAGGGCTACACCTTC. Translation: CASSQGVAQGYTF.